Listed here is a single T cell receptor beta chain. What it recognizes is unknown. Produced via immunoSEQ multiplex PCR; TCRdb's table is partial and in-frame only. The sample records roughly 770,000 clones, just over 95% being singletons. This entry comes from a study of shared clonotypes between healthy human individuals. Study conclusions and caveats: Richness estimates generally favored naive over memory subsets. Sorted-subset sequencing was shown by rarefaction to be incomplete despite large depth.

Selected positively for CCR7 and CD45RO-negative, naive CD8 cells excluded terminally differentiated effector memory CD45RA+ cells. Each sample came from a Caucasian adult donor living in Nashville, Tennessee. The CDR3 covers 17 residues. Germline CDR1 and CDR2: SGHRS and YFSETQ. The trim removed 2 bases at V and 9 bases at J, leaving 15 bases unmatched. The chain carries TRBV5-1 and TRBJ2-1; TRBD1 matches at 9 bases. This TCR came from a man younger than 40 in good health. The sequenced sample was naive CD8+ T cells sorted from blood. This CDR3 reads CASSFYPRDREGGEQFF. The DNA of the CDR3 is TGCGCCAGCAGCTTTTATCCCCGGGACAGGGAAGGCGGTGAGCAGTTCTTC.